This is a list of T cell receptor beta chains from one sample in a study of T cells in Graves' hyperthyroidism and ophthalmopathy. TCRdb used MiXCR to reprocess the multiplex PCR reads, holding one entry per CDR3 protein. The sample yields 650,000 to 750,000 distinct CDR3 sequences, about 14% seen once. Sequenced: blood. The receptors stem from a woman in her late teens or twenties with Graves' hyperthyroidism. CDR3s include the opening cysteine and the closing phenylalanine or tryptophan. The D gene is left open where the match is weak. Clone size is stated in some rows and not others, as once, few, many or a class when expanded.

V gene	D gene	J gene	clone size	CDR3 protein	CDR3 DNA
TRBV11-2	NA	TRBJ2-3	many	CASSLIIGSTDTQYF	TGTGCCAGCAGCTTGATTATCGGGAGCACAGATACGCAGTATTTT
TRBV20-1	TRBD2	TRBJ2-3	NA	CSASGGASGSTDTQYF	TGCAGTGCTAGCGGTGGGGCTAGCGGGAGCACAGATACGCAGTATTTT
TRBV14	NA	TRBJ2-7	few	CASSQDLFYEQYF	TGTGCCAGCAGCCAAGATCTCTTCTACGAGCAGTACTTC
TRBV5-6	NA	TRBJ2-7	NA	CASSLDNPWGQYF	TGTGCCAGCAGCTTGGATAACCCATGGGGGCAGTACTTC
TRBV9	NA	TRBJ2-5	few	CASSVEGRETQYF	TGTGCCAGCAGCGTAGAGGGTCGAGAGACCCAGTACTTC
TRBV7-9	NA	TRBJ2-5	many	CASSLGGPGTQYF	TGTGCCAGCAGCTTAGGGGGTCCGGGGACCCAGTACTTC
TRBV2	TRBD2	TRBJ2-7	many	CASGRTSGIGSYEQYF	TGTGCCAGCGGACGGACTAGCGGGATCGGGTCCTACGAGCAGTACTTC
TRBV7-3	TRBD1	TRBJ1-3	many	CASSLKGGTASGNTIYF	TGTGCCAGCAGCTTAAAGGGCGGGACAGCCTCTGGAAACACCATATATTTT
TRBV7-3	TRBD1	TRBJ2-7	NA	CASSNQATGNIYEQYF	TGTGCCAGCAGCAACCAAGCGACAGGGAATATCTACGAGCAGTACTTC
TRBV30	NA	TRBJ1-2	many	CAWSIGTDYGYTF	TGTGCCTGGAGTATCGGGACGGACTATGGCTACACCTTC
TRBV6-1	NA	TRBJ2-5	NA	CTSSLLGALGETQYF	TGTACCAGCTCCCTCTTAGGGGCTTTAGGGGAGACCCAGTACTTC
TRBV10-3	NA	TRBJ1-5	NA	CAISESPNQPQHF	TGTGCCATCAGTGAGTCACCGAATCAGCCCCAGCATTTT
TRBV20-1	TRBD2	TRBJ2-1	many	CSARTGTSGRLEQFF	TGCAGTGCTAGGACCGGGACTAGCGGGAGGCTCGAGCAGTTCTTC
TRBV30	NA	TRBJ2-3	many	CAWSPRGVTQYF	TGTGCCTGGAGTCCTAGGGGGGTTACGCAGTATTTT
TRBV20-1	TRBD2	TRBJ2-3	few	CSESSGGSTDTQYF	TGCAGTGAATCTAGCGGGGGTAGCACAGATACGCAGTATTTT
TRBV20-1	NA	TRBJ1-1	NA	CSASPGPMNTEAFF	TGCAGTGCTTCCCCGGGACCGATGAACACTGAAGCTTTCTTT
TRBV11-2	TRBD1	TRBJ2-5	NA	CASSLLYRGQGFKETQYF	TGTGCCAGCAGCTTATTGTATCGGGGACAGGGTTTTAAAGAGACCCAGTACTTC
TRBV4-1	NA	TRBJ2-7	NA	CASSLSRVASYEQYF	TGCGCCAGCAGCCTATCCCGGGTGGCCTCCTACGAGCAGTACTTC
TRBV27	NA	TRBJ2-1	many	CASSLDLGGNEQFF	TGTGCCAGCAGTTTGGACCTTGGAGGCAATGAGCAGTTCTTC
TRBV6-1	NA	TRBJ2-1	many	CASKRERPAEQFF	TGTGCCAGCAAACGGGAGAGGCCTGCTGAGCAGTTCTTC
TRBV20-1	TRBD1	TRBJ1-2	many	CSARTTRDRGQMDYGYTF	TGCAGTGCTAGAACTACCCGGGACAGGGGGCAAATGGACTATGGCTACACCTTC
TRBV5-1	NA	TRBJ2-3	few	CASSKWDSSTDTQYF	TGCGCCAGCAGCAAGTGGGATTCTAGCACAGATACGCAGTATTTT
TRBV4-1	NA	TRBJ2-5	few	CASSQKGWQETQYF	TGCGCCAGCAGCCAAAAGGGGTGGCAAGAGACCCAGTACTTC
TRBV7-8	NA	TRBJ1-4	many	CASSLDIDARKLFF	TGTGCCAGCAGCTTAGATATTGATGCCAGGAAACTGTTTTTT
TRBV7-9	TRBD1	TRBJ2-7	once	CASSGGQGMKYEQYF	TGTGCCAGCAGCGGGGGACAGGGGATGAAGTACGAGCAGTACTTC
TRBV6-1	NA	TRBJ1-3	NA	CASSWGRNSGNTIYF	TGTGCCAGCAGTTGGGGACGGAACTCTGGAAACACCATATATTTT
TRBV11-2	NA	TRBJ2-2	NA	CATRLLGGELFF	TGTGCCACCCGCCTGCTGGGCGGGGAGCTGTTTTTT
TRBV12-3/TRBV12-4	TRBD1	TRBJ2-6	many	CASRPTYRGLVGANVLTF	TGTGCCAGCAGACCCACGTACAGGGGGCTGGTCGGGGCCAACGTCCTGACTTTC
TRBV11-2	TRBD1	TRBJ1-5	many	CASSPDRDQPQHF	TGTGCCAGCAGCCCTGACAGGGATCAGCCCCAGCATTTT
TRBV9	NA	TRBJ2-4	NA	CASSVGDSEFLKNIQYF	TGTGCCAGCAGCGTAGGGGATAGCGAGTTCCTCAAAAACATTCAGTACTTC
TRBV20-1	NA	TRBJ2-5	NA	CSKYLRAQETQYF	TGCAGTAAATACTTGCGGGCACAAGAGACCCAGTACTTC
TRBV15	TRBD2	TRBJ2-5	NA	CATSRVGGGVIREPVRETQYF	TGTGCCACCAGCAGAGTGGGGGGGGGGGTAATACGGGAGCCTGTACGAGAGACCCAGTACTTC
TRBV2	NA	TRBJ2-2	NA	CARGTNQLNTGELFF	TGTGCCAGGGGGACAAACCAGCTCAACACCGGGGAGCTGTTTTTT
TRBV20-1	TRBD2	TRBJ2-4	many	CSARGLWREAAVAENIQYF	TGCAGTGCTAGGGGTTTGTGGCGGGAGGCCGCAGTCGCAGAAAACATTCAGTACTTC
TRBV6-2/TRBV6-3	NA	TRBJ2-2	many	CASRWGTGELFF	TGTGCCAGCAGATGGGGCACCGGGGAGCTGTTTTTT
TRBV29-1	NA	TRBJ1-3	NA	CSAYYGNTIYF	TGCAGCGCGTACTACGGAAACACCATATATTTT
TRBV27	NA	TRBJ2-3	few	CASSLQNTDTQYF	TGTGCCAGCAGTTTACAGAACACAGATACGCAGTATTTT
TRBV28	NA	TRBJ2-5	many	CASSLSWTGQETQYF	TGTGCCAGCAGTTTGTCCTGGACTGGCCAAGAGACCCAGTACTTC
TRBV5-6	TRBD2	TRBJ2-3	NA	CASSLEAAGGTDTQYF	TGTGCCAGCAGCTTGGAGGCAGCGGGAGGGACAGATACGCAGTATTTT
TRBV13	TRBD2	TRBJ2-7	NA	CASSSGLGFYGQYF	TGTGCCAGCAGCTCGGGACTAGGATTCTACGGGCAGTACTTC
TRBV11-2	NA	TRBJ2-7	many	CASSSLVLNEQYF	TGTGCCAGCAGCTCGCTCGTCCTGAACGAGCAGTACTTC
TRBV7-8	NA	TRBJ1-6	NA	CASSLERQHHSPLHF	TGTGCCAGCAGCTTAGAGCGGCAGCACCATTCACCCCTCCACTTT
TRBV27	NA	TRBJ1-2	many	CASSSSRTLYGYTF	TGTGCCAGCAGTTCTAGTCGGACCCTTTATGGCTACACCTTC
TRBV6-1	NA	TRBJ2-7	many	CASSYRGGVLYEQYF	TGTGCCAGCAGTTACAGGGGAGGGGTGCTCTACGAGCAGTACTTC
TRBV30	TRBD1	TRBJ1-1	NA	CARSSAKNRGPEAFF	TGTGCCAGGTCGTCTGCTAAGAACAGGGGGCCCGAAGCTTTCTTT
TRBV28	TRBD2	TRBJ2-1	few	CASSLPLAGDLKQFF	TGTGCCAGCAGTTTGCCCCTAGCGGGAGATCTCAAGCAGTTCTTC
TRBV12-5	TRBD1	TRBJ1-1	many	CASGSGTGETAFF	TGTGCTAGTGGTTCCGGGACAGGGGAGACAGCTTTCTTT
TRBV6-2/TRBV6-3	TRBD1	TRBJ1-2	NA	CASSRSGTAPSYTF	TGTGCCAGCAGTCGGTCCGGGACAGCTCCGAGCTACACCTTC
TRBV19	NA	TRBJ2-7	NA	CASSIQTSYEQYF	TGTGCCAGTAGTATACAGACCTCCTACGAGCAGTACTTC